The T cell receptor (beta chain) described here comes from a study of cytomegalovirus exposure and HLA in healthy donors. This CDR3 has 12 residues. Per the germline V gene, CDR1 is SEHNR and CDR2 is FQNEAQ (reference sequence). Trimming removed 5 bases at V and 5 bases at J, with 10 bases between. Vbeta (60) and Jbeta (13) primers were used in the PCR. Sequenced by immunoSEQ multiplex PCR; TCRdb stores in-frame clones only, minus some. The data contain around 200,000 clones, 70% to 80% of them singletons. The chain is built from TRBV7-9 and TRBJ2-7; D is possibly TRBD1 (6 bases). Sequencing was carried out using PBMCs. The TCR sequence derives from a man aged 40-50 years in good health and CMV-seronegative. CDR3: CASSAGQNEQYF. CDR3 DNA: TGTGCCAGCAGCGCCGGACAGAACGAGCAGTACTTC.